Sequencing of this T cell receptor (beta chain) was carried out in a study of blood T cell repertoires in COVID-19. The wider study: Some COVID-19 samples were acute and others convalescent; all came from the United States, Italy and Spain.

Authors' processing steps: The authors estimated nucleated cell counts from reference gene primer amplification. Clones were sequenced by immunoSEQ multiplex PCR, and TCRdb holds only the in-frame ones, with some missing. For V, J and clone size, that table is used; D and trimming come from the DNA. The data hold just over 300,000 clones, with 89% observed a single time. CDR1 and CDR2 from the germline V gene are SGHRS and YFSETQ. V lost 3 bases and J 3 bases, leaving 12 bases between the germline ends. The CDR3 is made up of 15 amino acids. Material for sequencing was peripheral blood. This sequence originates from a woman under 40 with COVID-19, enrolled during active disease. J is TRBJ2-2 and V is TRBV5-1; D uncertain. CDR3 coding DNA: TGCGCCAGCAGCTCGGATACAGCTTACACCGGGGAGCTGTTTTTT. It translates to CASSSDTAYTGELFF.